The rows below give T cell receptor beta chains drawn from one sample of a study of T cell changes during pregnancy in multiple sclerosis. Libraries were prepared by immunoSEQ multiplex PCR; TCRdb keeps only in-frame clonotypes and omits some of them. Of fewer than 50,000 clones listed, roughly 88% are singletons. Sample: CD8+ T cells from peripheral blood mononuclear cells, taken in the first trimester of pregnancy. The origin of the receptors is a female donor with multiple sclerosis, enrolled in a pregnancy study. Each CDR3 is given with its conserved first and last residue. Each record gives: V gene, J gene, clone size, D gene, CDR3 protein, CDR3 DNA. D genes are given only for firm matches. Only some rows state a clone size, as once, few, many or a class for expanded clones.

TRBV4-3	TRBJ2-5	few	NA	CASSQDGKGSVETQYF	TGCGCCAGCAGCCAAGATGGAAAGGGTAGCGTAGAGACCCAGTACTTC
TRBV29-1	TRBJ1-1	NA	NA	CSVPGRVTEAFF	TGCAGCGTTCCAGGGAGGGTGACTGAAGCTTTCTTT
TRBV2	TRBJ1-2	NA	NA	CASSEALEGGYGYTF	TGTGCCAGCAGTGAAGCGCTTGAGGGTGGCTATGGCTACACCTTC
TRBV11-3	TRBJ1-1	NA	TRBD1	CASSAPDRGPTEAFF	TGTGCCAGCAGCGCTCCAGACAGGGGGCCCACTGAAGCTTTCTTT
TRBV5-1	TRBJ2-2	NA	TRBD2	CASSLSGSNTGELFF	TGCGCCAGCAGCCTCAGCGGGAGTAACACCGGGGAGCTGTTTTTT
TRBV29-1	TRBJ2-7	NA	TRBD2	CSVDGGDSYEQYF	TGCAGCGTTGATGGGGGGGACTCCTACGAGCAGTACTTC
TRBV4-3	TRBJ1-5	NA	TRBD1	CASRPGTGSNQPQHF	TGCGCCAGCAGGCCCGGGACAGGGAGCAATCAGCCCCAGCATTTT
TRBV10-3	TRBJ2-7	NA	NA	CAISDYDSPYEQYF	TGTGCCATCAGTGATTACGACAGCCCCTACGAGCAGTACTTC
TRBV6-1	TRBJ1-2	NA	TRBD1	CASSEQAGGLHGYTF	TGTGCCAGCAGTGAACAGGCAGGGGGCTTGCATGGCTACACCTTC
TRBV30	TRBJ2-1	NA	TRBD2	CAWISGGDEQFF	TGTGCCTGGATTTCCGGGGGGGATGAGCAGTTCTTC
TRBV9	TRBJ2-1	once	NA	CASSVQGSYNEQFF	TGTGCCAGCAGCGTCCAGGGGTCCTACAATGAGCAGTTCTTC
TRBV19	TRBJ2-3	NA	NA	CASSAPGVTQYF	TGTGCCAGTTCCGCCCCGGGGGTTACGCAGTATTTT
TRBV6-5	TRBJ2-1	NA	NA	CASSRGRLVDEQFF	TGTGCCAGCAGTAGAGGTAGACTTGTCGATGAGCAGTTCTTC
TRBV7-8	TRBJ2-7	few	NA	CASSKNRVLYEQYF	TGTGCCAGCAGCAAAAACCGGGTCCTCTACGAGCAGTACTTC
TRBV5-4	TRBJ2-7	NA	NA	CASRPDSFDEQYF	TGTGCCAGCAGACCCGACAGTTTTGACGAGCAGTACTTC
TRBV4-1	TRBJ1-1	NA	TRBD1	CASSRETTGGSMNTEAFF	TGCGCCAGCAGCCGAGAGACCACAGGGGGGTCCATGAACACTGAAGCTTTCTTT
TRBV5-4	TRBJ2-5	NA	TRBD2	CASSWGLAEEETQYF	TGTGCCAGCAGCTGGGGACTAGCGGAGGAAGAGACCCAGTACTTC
TRBV7-3	TRBJ2-1	NA	TRBD2	CASSNSGGMSYNEQFF	TGTGCCAGCAGCAATAGCGGGGGCATGTCCTACAATGAGCAGTTCTTC
TRBV6-5	TRBJ1-2	NA	NA	CASSYSRGGYTF	TGTGCCAGCAGTTACTCCCGCGGTGGCTACACCTTC
TRBV4-2	TRBJ2-7	NA	TRBD2	CASSQDGPASGFYEQYF	TGTGCCAGCAGCCAAGATGGCCCCGCTAGCGGGTTCTACGAGCAGTACTTC
TRBV13	TRBJ2-6	NA	TRBD1	CASSLWKGASSGANVLTF	TGTGCCAGCAGCTTATGGAAGGGGGCCAGCTCTGGGGCCAACGTCCTGACTTTC
TRBV10-3	TRBJ1-5	NA	NA	CAISESPAETGLRPQHF	TGTGCCATCAGTGAATCCCCTGCCGAGACGGGACTGAGGCCCCAGCATTTT
TRBV19	TRBJ1-1	NA	NA	CASSIAVGTEAFF	TGTGCCAGTAGTATAGCGGTCGGGACTGAAGCTTTCTTT
TRBV9	TRBJ2-5	NA	TRBD1	CASSVGIRQGLFPRETQYF	TGTGCCAGCAGCGTAGGGATTCGACAGGGCCTATTTCCAAGGGAGACCCAGTACTTC
TRBV27	TRBJ2-1	NA	TRBD2	CASREEAGVGNEQFF	TGTGCCAGCAGGGAGGAAGCGGGAGTAGGCAATGAGCAGTTCTTC
TRBV6-5	TRBJ1-1	once	TRBD1	CASSYSRRGRFPEAFF	TGTGCCAGCAGTTACTCGAGGAGGGGGCGCTTCCCTGAAGCTTTCTTT
TRBV6-1	TRBJ2-1	NA	TRBD1	CASSELDRGQYNEQFF	TGTGCCAGCAGTGAACTCGACAGGGGGCAATACAATGAGCAGTTCTTC
TRBV5-6	TRBJ1-4	NA	NA	CASSKISRASEKLFF	TGTGCCAGCAGCAAGATCTCCAGGGCGAGTGAAAAACTGTTTTTT
TRBV27	TRBJ2-1	once	TRBD1	CASSPLAGQGLSNEQFF	TGTGCCAGCAGCCCCCTCGCGGGACAGGGTTTGTCCAATGAGCAGTTCTTC
TRBV6-6	TRBJ1-4	NA	NA	CASSLDLLSDEKLFF	TGTGCCAGCAGTCTTGACCTCCTGAGCGATGAAAAACTGTTTTTT
TRBV15	TRBJ2-1	few	TRBD2	CATSFAFGAGIYNEQFF	TGTGCCACCAGCTTCGCGTTTGGAGCGGGGATTTACAATGAGCAGTTCTTC
TRBV6-4	TRBJ1-2	NA	NA	CASSDANDGGYGYTF	TGTGCCAGCAGCGACGCGAACGACGGCGGCTATGGCTACACCTTC
TRBV19	TRBJ2-2	once	TRBD1	CASGTGLNTGELFF	TGTGCCAGTGGGACAGGGTTAAACACCGGGGAGCTGTTTTTT
TRBV6-1	TRBJ2-7	NA	NA	CASSEGVRTYEQYF	TGTGCCAGCAGTGAGGGAGTACGAACCTACGAGCAGTACTTC
TRBV30	TRBJ2-3	NA	NA	CAWSVGALVHHTQYF	TGTGCCTGGAGTGTAGGGGCCCTAGTCCATCATACGCAGTATTTT
TRBV4-2	TRBJ2-1	NA	TRBD2	CASSQDLRLAGGNEQFF	TGTGCCAGCAGCCAAGATCTACGGCTAGCGGGGGGAAATGAGCAGTTCTTC
TRBV6-4	TRBJ2-1	NA	NA	CASSEVPGLFSYNEQFF	TGTGCCAGCAGTGAGGTCCCGGGACTTTTTTCCTACAATGAGCAGTTCTTC
TRBV30	TRBJ2-7	NA	TRBD1	CAWSWQGAAEQYF	TGTGCCTGGAGTTGGCAGGGGGCGGCCGAGCAGTACTTC
TRBV2	TRBJ2-7	NA	NA	CASSPDRQSYEQYF	TGTGCCAGCAGTCCCGACAGGCAATCCTACGAGCAGTACTTC
TRBV9	TRBJ1-2	NA	NA	CASSAYRELGYGYTF	TGTGCCAGCAGCGCCTACAGGGAACTGGGCTATGGCTACACCTTC
TRBV4-1	TRBJ2-3	once	NA	CASSRGAGTVTDTQYF	TGCGCCAGCAGCCGCGGGGCCGGGACAGTCACAGATACGCAGTATTTT
TRBV5-8	TRBJ1-5	NA	NA	CASSLAIGNQPQHF	TGTGCCAGCAGCTTGGCCATTGGCAATCAGCCCCAGCATTTT
TRBV6-1	TRBJ2-7	NA	NA	CASIADYEQYF	TGTGCCAGCATAGCTGACTACGAGCAGTACTTC
TRBV5-6	TRBJ2-3	NA	TRBD1	CASSSITGGAADTQYF	TGTGCCAGCAGTTCCATAACAGGGGGCGCAGCAGATACGCAGTATTTT
TRBV30	TRBJ2-3	once	TRBD2	CAWSGGASGDITDTQYF	TGTGCCTGGAGTGGTGGGGCTAGCGGGGATATCACAGATACGCAGTATTTT
TRBV27	TRBJ2-7	NA	NA	CASSLSGGNYEQYF	TGTGCCAGCAGTTTATCGGGCGGGAACTACGAGCAGTACTTC
TRBV9	TRBJ2-2	NA	NA	CATQDYPTGELFF	TGTGCCACCCAAGACTATCCCACCGGGGAGCTGTTTTTT
TRBV12-5	TRBJ1-1	NA	TRBD1	CASGLLQGAEAFF	TGTGCTAGTGGTTTACTCCAGGGGGCCGAAGCTTTCTTT
TRBV27	TRBJ1-2	NA	NA	CASSATFNYGYTF	TGTGCCAGCAGTGCGACATTTAACTATGGCTACACCTTC
TRBV6-5	TRBJ2-3	NA	NA	CASSYRGGGTQYF	TGTGCCAGCAGCTATAGGGGAGGAGGAACGCAGTATTTT
TRBV18	TRBJ2-7	NA	NA	CASSPWRMFNYEQYF	TGTGCCAGCTCACCTTGGAGGATGTTCAACTACGAGCAGTACTTC
TRBV7-9	TRBJ1-4	NA	NA	CASSPIRGHEKLFF	TGTGCCAGCAGCCCAATTCGGGGTCATGAAAAACTGTTTTTT
TRBV28	TRBJ2-1	NA	NA	CASGLQGPYNEQFF	TGTGCCAGCGGGCTGCAGGGCCCGTACAATGAGCAGTTCTTC
TRBV7-9	TRBJ1-1	once	TRBD1	CASSGGQGRLGAFF	TGTGCCAGCAGCGGTGGACAGGGGAGGCTGGGAGCTTTCTTT
TRBV19	TRBJ1-1	once	NA	CASSPDLEPSEAFF	TGTGCCAGTAGTCCGGATCTAGAACCCTCTGAAGCTTTCTTT
TRBV4-1	TRBJ2-1	NA	TRBD1	CASSYQGDEQFF	TGCGCCAGCAGCTATCAGGGGGATGAGCAGTTCTTC
TRBV9	TRBJ2-1	NA	TRBD2	CASSPRLAGGPADNEQFF	TGTGCCAGCAGCCCCCGACTAGCGGGAGGGCCAGCAGACAATGAGCAGTTCTTC
TRBV29-1	TRBJ1-4	few	NA	CSVVSKLFF	TGCAGCGTCGTGTCAAAACTGTTTTTT
TRBV4-3	TRBJ2-7	NA	TRBD2	CASSQEWTSGVYEQYF	TGCGCCAGCAGCCAAGAATGGACTAGCGGGGTATACGAGCAGTACTTC